Listed below are T cell receptor beta chains from one sample, sequenced in a study of technical replicates of blood from several donors. TCRdb's copy holds only in-frame clones and misses some; the assay was immunoSEQ multiplex PCR. Of about 79,000 clones listed, 85% to 95% are singletons. The sequenced sample consisted of T cells isolated from PBMCs. These receptor sequences come from a human donor in good health. Both conserved end residues are part of each CDR3. D genes are given only for firm matches. Some rows mark clone size as missing; the rest say once, few, many or name a class of expanded clone.

clone size: once; V gene: TRBV5-5; D gene: TRBD1; J gene: TRBJ2-7; CDR3 DNA: TGTGCCAGCAGCTTGCCCCTGGACAGGGCGGACGAGCAGTACTTC; CDR3 protein: CASSLPLDRADEQYF
clone size: -; V gene: TRBV6-1; D gene: TRBD1; J gene: TRBJ2-7; CDR3 DNA: TGTGCCAGCAGCGCCGGGACAGGGGGCTACGAGCAGTACTTC; CDR3 protein: CASSAGTGGYEQYF
clone size: -; V gene: TRBV7-9; D gene: -; J gene: TRBJ2-7; CDR3 DNA: TGTGCCAGCAGCGGTGTGGGAGGACCTCCTGGGGACGAGCAGTACTTC; CDR3 protein: CASSGVGGPPGDEQYF
clone size: -; V gene: TRBV28; D gene: -; J gene: TRBJ1-2; CDR3 DNA: TGTGCCAGCACCTCGGGGAACCGGGGCTACACCTTC; CDR3 protein: CASTSGNRGYTF
clone size: -; V gene: TRBV7-9; D gene: -; J gene: TRBJ2-3; CDR3 DNA: TGTGCCAGCCACGGAGGGCGGGTACTCACAGATACGCAGTATTTT; CDR3 protein: CASHGGRVLTDTQYF
clone size: once; V gene: TRBV28; D gene: TRBD1; J gene: TRBJ2-7; CDR3 DNA: TGTGCCAGCTCACCTACAGGGGGCCGACTCGAGCAGTACTTC; CDR3 protein: CASSPTGGRLEQYF
clone size: -; V gene: TRBV5-1; D gene: TRBD2; J gene: TRBJ2-5; CDR3 DNA: TGCGCCAGCAGCTCCGGGACTAGCGGGGCGGCCTTCCAAGAGACCCAGTACTTC; CDR3 protein: CASSSGTSGAAFQETQYF
clone size: -; V gene: TRBV27; D gene: -; J gene: TRBJ1-1; CDR3 DNA: TGTGCCAGCAGCCAGGAGGGAGGTATGAACACTGAAGCTTTCTTT; CDR3 protein: CASSQEGGMNTEAFF
clone size: few; V gene: TRBV19; D gene: -; J gene: TRBJ2-2; CDR3 DNA: TGTGCCAGTAGTTGGGGGCCGAACACCGGGGAGCTGTTTTTT; CDR3 protein: CASSWGPNTGELFF
clone size: -; V gene: TRBV27; D gene: -; J gene: TRBJ1-5; CDR3 DNA: TGTGCCAGCAGTTTATTCGGGGGGGCCGGCGATCAGCCCCAGCATTTT; CDR3 protein: CASSLFGGAGDQPQHF
clone size: -; V gene: TRBV5-4; D gene: -; J gene: TRBJ1-3; CDR3 DNA: TGTGCCAGCAGCTTGGCGCAGGGACTTGACTCTGGAAACACCATATATTTT; CDR3 protein: CASSLAQGLDSGNTIYF
clone size: -; V gene: TRBV4-1; D gene: TRBD1; J gene: TRBJ2-2; CDR3 DNA: TGCGCCACTTTTACCTGGACAGGAGCAAACACCGGGGAGCTGTTTTTT; CDR3 protein: CATFTWTGANTGELFF
clone size: -; V gene: TRBV19; D gene: TRBD1; J gene: TRBJ2-7; CDR3 DNA: TGTGCCAGTAAGGGCAGGGGGTACCACGAGCAGTACTTC; CDR3 protein: CASKGRGYHEQYF
clone size: -; V gene: TRBV27; D gene: TRBD1; J gene: TRBJ1-4; CDR3 DNA: TGTGCCAGCAGTGTTACAGGGGGCGAAAAACTGTTTTTT; CDR3 protein: CASSVTGGEKLFF
clone size: -; V gene: TRBV11-2; D gene: -; J gene: TRBJ2-4; CDR3 DNA: TGTGCCAGCAGCTTAGAGAGGACAGTCGAAAACATTCAGTACTTC; CDR3 protein: CASSLERTVENIQYF
clone size: -; V gene: TRBV19; D gene: -; J gene: TRBJ1-5; CDR3 DNA: TGTGCCAGTAGTATATATAGGACAGCTGATCAGCCCCAGCATTTT; CDR3 protein: CASSIYRTADQPQHF
clone size: -; V gene: TRBV5-1; D gene: TRBD1; J gene: TRBJ2-7; CDR3 DNA: TGCGCCAGCAGCTTCCGGGTCCCGGGACAGGGATTTTCCTCCTACGAGCAGTACTTC; CDR3 protein: CASSFRVPGQGFSSYEQYF
clone size: -; V gene: TRBV15; D gene: -; J gene: TRBJ1-2; CDR3 DNA: TGTGCCACCAGCAGGCCTACAGGGCCGATCTATGGCTACACCTTC; CDR3 protein: CATSRPTGPIYGYTF
clone size: -; V gene: TRBV7-2; D gene: TRBD2; J gene: TRBJ2-3; CDR3 DNA: TGTGCCAGCAGAAGTGGAGCTAGCGGGAGAGGTTTGGCCGGGACGCAGTATTTT; CDR3 protein: CASRSGASGRGLAGTQYF
clone size: -; V gene: TRBV5-6; D gene: TRBD1; J gene: TRBJ1-5; CDR3 DNA: TGTGCCAGCAGCTTCAGGACAGGGGTCAATCAGCCCCAGCATTTT; CDR3 protein: CASSFRTGVNQPQHF
clone size: -; V gene: TRBV18; D gene: -; J gene: TRBJ2-7; CDR3 DNA: TGTGCCAGCTCATTAACAGGGCACGAGCAGTACTTC; CDR3 protein: CASSLTGHEQYF
clone size: -; V gene: TRBV7-9; D gene: -; J gene: TRBJ2-5; CDR3 DNA: TGTGCCAGCAGCCCACAGGGACGCGAGGAGACCCAGTACTTC; CDR3 protein: CASSPQGREETQYF